This is a list of T cell receptor beta chains from one sample in a study of tumor-infiltrating lymphocytes in primary liver carcinoma. Via MiXCR, TCRdb re-called the multiplex PCR reads, giving one row per CDR3 protein. Seen here are about 310,000 distinct CDR3 sequences, approximately 65% observed once, and the top ten hold more than 8.5%. The material sequenced was peripheral blood. All receptors derive from a man in his forties with primary liver carcinoma and hepatitis B virus infection. Each CDR3 is given with its conserved first and last residue. A D gene is named only where the DNA matches it firmly. Expanded clones are given a class, and other clones once, few, many or no size at all.

d_gene: NA; v_gene: TRBV29-1; j_gene: TRBJ2-7; abundance: NA; CDR3nt: TGCATCGCCATGACTTCTGGAACCGGCACTCCCTACGAACAGTACTTC; CDR3aa: CIAMTSGTGTPYEQYF
d_gene: TRBD1; v_gene: TRBV6-1; j_gene: TRBJ1-1; abundance: few; CDR3nt: TGTGCCAGCAGTCACGGGACAGCGAGTGAAGCTTTCTTT; CDR3aa: CASSHGTASEAFF
d_gene: NA; v_gene: TRBV29-1; j_gene: TRBJ2-1; abundance: NA; CDR3nt: TGCTGCGTCTACCTCCCGCGACTGAAAAGCTCCTACAATGAGCAGTTCTTC; CDR3aa: CCVYLPRLKSSYNEQFF
d_gene: NA; v_gene: TRBV10-2; j_gene: TRBJ2-7; abundance: NA; CDR3nt: TGCGCTACGAGGATGAGCGGGCTAGACTACGAGCAGTACTTC; CDR3aa: CATRMSGLDYEQYF
d_gene: NA; v_gene: TRBV28; j_gene: TRBJ1-1; abundance: few; CDR3nt: TGTGCCAGCAGTCCCCGGGCCTACAGGCGCGACACTGAAGCTTTCTTT; CDR3aa: CASSPRAYRRDTEAFF
d_gene: NA; v_gene: TRBV7-9; j_gene: TRBJ1-5; abundance: NA; CDR3nt: TGTGCCAGCAGCCGCGGGACACGGGAGTACAATCAGCCCCAGCATTTT; CDR3aa: CASSRGTREYNQPQHF
d_gene: TRBD1; v_gene: TRBV7-9; j_gene: TRBJ2-1; abundance: NA; CDR3nt: TGTGCCAGGAGGTGGACAGGGTCCGGCGAGCAGTTCTTC; CDR3aa: CARRWTGSGEQFF
d_gene: NA; v_gene: TRBV7-9; j_gene: TRBJ2-5; abundance: NA; CDR3nt: TGTGCCAGCAGCCCCACGCTAGGGCCTCAAGAGACCCAGTACTTC; CDR3aa: CASSPTLGPQETQYF
d_gene: TRBD1; v_gene: TRBV11-2; j_gene: TRBJ1-5; abundance: NA; CDR3nt: TGTGCCAGCAGCTTAGGGGGCAGGGGGCGGGTTCTGCAGCCCCAGCATTTT; CDR3aa: CASSLGGRGRVLQPQHF
d_gene: NA; v_gene: TRBV11-2; j_gene: TRBJ1-6; abundance: few; CDR3nt: TGTGCCAGTAGCCGGACACTGGTTTCACCCCTCCGCTTC; CDR3aa: CASSRTLVSPLRF
d_gene: NA; v_gene: TRBV11-2; j_gene: TRBJ2-1; abundance: once; CDR3nt: TGTACCAGTAGCTTAGAAACTGGCGATGAGCAGTTCTTC; CDR3aa: CTSSLETGDEQFF
d_gene: TRBD2; v_gene: TRBV7-9; j_gene: TRBJ2-3; abundance: many; CDR3nt: TGTGCCAGCAGCTTAAGTCTAGCGGGAGTGATAGATACGCAGTATTTT; CDR3aa: CASSLSLAGVIDTQYF
d_gene: TRBD2; v_gene: TRBV12-5; j_gene: TRBJ2-2; abundance: many; CDR3nt: TGTGCTAGTGGTTCGACTAGCGGGGAAAACACCGGGGAGCTGTTTTTT; CDR3aa: CASGSTSGENTGELFF
d_gene: NA; v_gene: TRBV2; j_gene: TRBJ2-4; abundance: NA; CDR3nt: TGTGCCAGCAGTACCTGGAGGGTGACCAAAAACATTCAGTACTTC; CDR3aa: CASSTWRVTKNIQYF
d_gene: TRBD1; v_gene: TRBV4-1; j_gene: TRBJ1-4; abundance: NA; CDR3nt: TGCGCCAACAGCCCGGGACAGGGGGCGGCCGGTGAAAAACTGTTTTTT; CDR3aa: CANSPGQGAAGEKLFF
d_gene: TRBD2; v_gene: TRBV28; j_gene: TRBJ2-7; abundance: NA; CDR3nt: TGTGCCAGCAGTTCTTGGGGACCCGGGGGGGAGCAGTACTTC; CDR3aa: CASSSWGPGGEQYF
d_gene: NA; v_gene: TRBV28; j_gene: TRBJ1-1; abundance: many; CDR3nt: TGTGCCAGCAGGGGACTCCGGGAGGGAGCTTTCTTT; CDR3aa: CASRGLREGAFF
d_gene: NA; v_gene: TRBV10-3; j_gene: TRBJ2-1; abundance: NA; CDR3nt: TGTACCATCAGTGAAGGCAGCCGAGAGCAGTTCTTC; CDR3aa: CTISEGSREQFF
d_gene: NA; v_gene: TRBV4-1; j_gene: TRBJ1-1; abundance: NA; CDR3nt: TGTGCCAGCAGCAACAGGGCGAACTCTGAAGCTTTCTTT; CDR3aa: CASSNRANSEAFF
d_gene: NA; v_gene: TRBV6-1; j_gene: TRBJ2-2; abundance: few; CDR3nt: TGTGCCAGCAGTCCCAGGCGCACCAACACCGGGGAGCTGTTTTTT; CDR3aa: CASSPRRTNTGELFF
d_gene: NA; v_gene: TRBV5-1; j_gene: TRBJ2-5; abundance: NA; CDR3nt: TGCGCCGGCAGCACAAGGACTTTGGAAGAGACCCAGTACTTC; CDR3aa: CAGSTRTLEETQYF
d_gene: TRBD2; v_gene: TRBV12-3/TRBV12-4; j_gene: TRBJ2-7; abundance: NA; CDR3nt: TGTGCCAGCAGTTTCGGGCAGGGAGGGCACGAGCAGTACTTC; CDR3aa: CASSFGQGGHEQYF
d_gene: NA; v_gene: TRBV11-2; j_gene: TRBJ2-1; abundance: NA; CDR3nt: TGTGCCAGTATACCCGACATGAGCTCCTACAATGAGCAGTTCTTC; CDR3aa: CASIPDMSSYNEQFF
d_gene: NA; v_gene: TRBV5-1; j_gene: TRBJ1-2; abundance: NA; CDR3nt: TGCGCCAGCAGTTCGACCAACGCTATCGGCTACACCTTC; CDR3aa: CASSSTNAIGYTF
d_gene: TRBD2; v_gene: TRBV5-4; j_gene: TRBJ2-1; abundance: once; CDR3nt: TGTGCCAGCAGCTTGAGTAGCGGGAGATACAATGAGCAGTTCTTC; CDR3aa: CASSLSSGRYNEQFF
d_gene: NA; v_gene: TRBV12-3/TRBV12-4; j_gene: TRBJ1-1; abundance: many; CDR3nt: TGTGCCAGCAGCTTAACGGAGAACACTGAAGCTTTCTTT; CDR3aa: CASSLTENTEAFF
d_gene: NA; v_gene: TRBV28; j_gene: TRBJ1-1; abundance: few; CDR3nt: TGTGCCATTTCCGGGGGGGGTGCTGAAGCTTTCTTT; CDR3aa: CAISGGGAEAFF
d_gene: TRBD2; v_gene: TRBV12-3/TRBV12-4; j_gene: TRBJ2-3; abundance: NA; CDR3nt: TGTGCCAGCAGTAGGACTAGCGGGACAGATACGCAGTATTTT; CDR3aa: CASSRTSGTDTQYF
d_gene: TRBD1; v_gene: TRBV19; j_gene: TRBJ1-2; abundance: NA; CDR3nt: TGTGCCTCCAAGGGGGGGACAGAAGGCTACACCTTC; CDR3aa: CASKGGTEGYTF
d_gene: TRBD1; v_gene: TRBV29-1; j_gene: TRBJ1-2; abundance: NA; CDR3nt: TGCAGCGTTGAAGAAGGGACAGGGGGGTGCTACACCTTC; CDR3aa: CSVEEGTGGCYTF
d_gene: NA; v_gene: TRBV7-9; j_gene: TRBJ2-5; abundance: NA; CDR3nt: TGTGCCAGCAGCTTTAGCGATTGGAGGGGGCCGGGAAAAGAGACCCAGTACTTC; CDR3aa: CASSFSDWRGPGKETQYF
d_gene: TRBD1; v_gene: TRBV12-3/TRBV12-4; j_gene: TRBJ2-1; abundance: many; CDR3nt: TGTGCCAGCAGTTTACAGGGGGCCCGCAATGAGCAGTTCTTC; CDR3aa: CASSLQGARNEQFF
d_gene: TRBD2; v_gene: TRBV10-1; j_gene: TRBJ2-2; abundance: once; CDR3nt: TGCCCCAGGAGTGATGGGCTAGCGGCAGGGGAGCTGTTTTTT; CDR3aa: CPRSDGLAAGELFF
d_gene: TRBD2; v_gene: TRBV7-8; j_gene: TRBJ2-1; abundance: NA; CDR3nt: TGTGCCAGCAGCTCCACAGCGGGAGGCTACAATGAGCAGTTCTTC; CDR3aa: CASSSTAGGYNEQFF
d_gene: NA; v_gene: TRBV9; j_gene: TRBJ2-3; abundance: once; CDR3nt: TGTGCCAGCAGCGTATATAGCGGAGCAGATACGCAGTATTTT; CDR3aa: CASSVYSGADTQYF
d_gene: TRBD1; v_gene: TRBV4-2; j_gene: TRBJ2-5; abundance: NA; CDR3nt: TGTGCCAGCAGCCCTCCCGGGACAGTGGTCTTACCGTACTTC; CDR3aa: CASSPPGTVVLPYF
d_gene: NA; v_gene: TRBV6-2/TRBV6-3; j_gene: TRBJ2-2; abundance: NA; CDR3nt: TGTGCCAGCAGTCCGGCCAGGAGTGATGCCGGGGAGCTGGTTTTT; CDR3aa: CASSPARSDAGELVF
d_gene: NA; v_gene: TRBV5-4; j_gene: TRBJ2-7; abundance: NA; CDR3nt: TGTGCCAGCAGCTCGCCACAGGTTAGCTTCTACGAGCAGTACTTC; CDR3aa: CASSSPQVSFYEQYF
d_gene: TRBD1; v_gene: TRBV29-1; j_gene: TRBJ2-7; abundance: many; CDR3nt: TGCAGCGTTCGGGGACAGGGCTACGAGCAGTACTTC; CDR3aa: CSVRGQGYEQYF
d_gene: NA; v_gene: TRBV28; j_gene: TRBJ2-2; abundance: NA; CDR3nt: TGTGCCAGCAGTCTCTGGGGGGCAACCCGGGAGCTGTTCTTT; CDR3aa: CASSLWGATRELFF
d_gene: NA; v_gene: TRBV11-2; j_gene: TRBJ2-7; abundance: medium-sized; CDR3nt: TGTGCCAGCAGCTTAGAGGCCTCTTTCCCTTGGGAGCAGTACTTC; CDR3aa: CASSLEASFPWEQYF
d_gene: TRBD1; v_gene: TRBV30; j_gene: TRBJ2-2; abundance: few; CDR3nt: TGTGCCTGGAAGGGACAGGGGATAGGCGGGGAGCTGTTTTTT; CDR3aa: CAWKGQGIGGELFF
d_gene: TRBD2; v_gene: TRBV12-3/TRBV12-4; j_gene: TRBJ2-3; abundance: many; CDR3nt: TGTGCCAGCAGTTCCCCAACTAGCGGGAGAAGTACAGATACGCAGTATTTT; CDR3aa: CASSSPTSGRSTDTQYF
d_gene: NA; v_gene: TRBV11-2; j_gene: TRBJ2-3; abundance: NA; CDR3nt: TGTGTCAGCAGTTTAGGGGCGGTCACAGACACGCAGTATTTT; CDR3aa: CVSSLGAVTDTQYF
d_gene: NA; v_gene: TRBV12-3/TRBV12-4; j_gene: TRBJ2-7; abundance: NA; CDR3nt: TGTACCAGCAGTATAGGGGGGACATATTCCTACGAGCAGTACTTC; CDR3aa: CTSSIGGTYSYEQYF
d_gene: NA; v_gene: TRBV14; j_gene: TRBJ2-5; abundance: NA; CDR3nt: TGTGCCAGCAGCCGAACCTCGTCTGGGGCAGGGGAAGAGACCCAGTACTTC; CDR3aa: CASSRTSSGAGEETQYF
d_gene: NA; v_gene: TRBV21-1; j_gene: TRBJ2-1; abundance: NA; CDR3nt: TGTGCCAGCAGCAAGACCCCCTGGCGGGACTTAGGAAATGAGCAGTTCTTC; CDR3aa: CASSKTPWRDLGNEQFF
d_gene: NA; v_gene: TRBV5-5; j_gene: TRBJ2-2; abundance: once; CDR3nt: TGTGCCAGTAGATTGAGAACAGGGACCGTGGAGCTGTTTTTT; CDR3aa: CASRLRTGTVELFF
d_gene: NA; v_gene: TRBV5-5; j_gene: TRBJ1-2; abundance: NA; CDR3nt: TGTGCCAGCAACCCCAACCCGGGACTACTTGTCGGCTACACCTTC; CDR3aa: CASNPNPGLLVGYTF
d_gene: NA; v_gene: TRBV6-5; j_gene: TRBJ2-2; abundance: NA; CDR3nt: TGTGCCAGCAGTTTCAAGCGGTTGAACACCGGGGAGCTGTTATTT; CDR3aa: CASSFKRLNTGELLF
d_gene: NA; v_gene: TRBV6-1; j_gene: TRBJ1-1; abundance: NA; CDR3nt: TGTGCCAGCAGTGAATCCGAGGCGAACACTGAAGCTTTCTTT; CDR3aa: CASSESEANTEAFF
d_gene: NA; v_gene: TRBV11-2; j_gene: TRBJ2-1; abundance: NA; CDR3nt: TGTGCCAGCAACTCAGTGTCGGGGGAAGGTAGTGAGCAGTTCTTC; CDR3aa: CASNSVSGEGSEQFF
d_gene: NA; v_gene: TRBV28; j_gene: TRBJ2-3; abundance: NA; CDR3nt: TGTGCCAGCACAGTGGGTGGCTCCACAGATATGCAGTATTTT; CDR3aa: CASTVGGSTDMQYF
d_gene: NA; v_gene: TRBV6-1; j_gene: TRBJ2-3; abundance: NA; CDR3nt: TGTGCCAGCAGTCTTAGCAGTTATACGCATTATTTT; CDR3aa: CASSLSSYTHYF
d_gene: NA; v_gene: TRBV4-1; j_gene: TRBJ1-5; abundance: NA; CDR3nt: TGCGTCAGCAGCCAAGATCCGGGGACCGCCGGAAATCAGCCCCAGCATTTT; CDR3aa: CVSSQDPGTAGNQPQHF
d_gene: TRBD1; v_gene: TRBV5-1; j_gene: TRBJ1-1; abundance: NA; CDR3nt: TGCGCCAGCAGCCAACACAGGGGTAACACTGAAGCTTTCTTT; CDR3aa: CASSQHRGNTEAFF
d_gene: NA; v_gene: TRBV4-1; j_gene: TRBJ2-7; abundance: many; CDR3nt: TGCGCCAGCAGCCAAGGGGACGCCTACTCCTACGAGCAGTACTTC; CDR3aa: CASSQGDAYSYEQYF
d_gene: TRBD2; v_gene: TRBV11-2; j_gene: TRBJ2-5; abundance: NA; CDR3nt: TGTACCAGCAGCTTAGATCCCGGCGGGAGCGATTGGGAAGAGACCAAGTACTTC; CDR3aa: CTSSLDPGGSDWEETKYF